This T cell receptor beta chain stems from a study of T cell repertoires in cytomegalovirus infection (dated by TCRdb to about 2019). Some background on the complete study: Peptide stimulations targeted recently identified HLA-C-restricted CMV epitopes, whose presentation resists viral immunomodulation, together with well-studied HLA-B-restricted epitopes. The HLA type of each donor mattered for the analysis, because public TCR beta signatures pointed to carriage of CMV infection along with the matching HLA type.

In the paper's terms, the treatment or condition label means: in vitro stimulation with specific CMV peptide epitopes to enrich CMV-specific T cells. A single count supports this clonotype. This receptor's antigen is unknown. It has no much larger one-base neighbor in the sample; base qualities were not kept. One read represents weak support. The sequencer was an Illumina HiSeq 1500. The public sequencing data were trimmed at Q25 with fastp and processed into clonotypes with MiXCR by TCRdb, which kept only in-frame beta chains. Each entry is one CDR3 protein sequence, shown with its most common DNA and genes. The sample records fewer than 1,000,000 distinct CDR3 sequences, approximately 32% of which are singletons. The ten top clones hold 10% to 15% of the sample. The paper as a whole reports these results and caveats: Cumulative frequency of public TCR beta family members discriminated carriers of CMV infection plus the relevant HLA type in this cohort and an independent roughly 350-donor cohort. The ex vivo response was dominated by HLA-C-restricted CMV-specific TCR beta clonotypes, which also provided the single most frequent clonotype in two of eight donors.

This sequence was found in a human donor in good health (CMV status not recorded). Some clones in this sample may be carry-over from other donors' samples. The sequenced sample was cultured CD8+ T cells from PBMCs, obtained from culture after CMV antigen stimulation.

The CDR3 region reads CASSPHGDVGEKLFF. The base sequence is TGTGCCAGCAGCCCTCATGGAGATGTTGGAGAAAAACTGTTTTTT. The chain uses TRBV9 and TRBJ1-4; a confident D gene designation cannot be given. From cysteine to phenylalanine, the CDR3 is 15 amino acids long. The retained sequence is limited to the CDR3, 45 bases, with the frame set at the first base. Per the germline V gene, SGDLS is the CDR1 and YYNGEE is the CDR2. V drops 4 bases and J drops 8 bases, leaving 18 bases in between. The full variable domain, with segments outside the CDR3 supplied by the reference TRBV9 and TRBJ1-4 proteins, appears as DSGVTQTPKHLITATGQRVTLRCSPRSGDLSVYWYQQSLDQGLQFLIQYYNGEERAKGNILERFSAQQFPDLHSELNLSSLELGDSALYFCASSPHGDVGEKLFFGSGTQLSVL.